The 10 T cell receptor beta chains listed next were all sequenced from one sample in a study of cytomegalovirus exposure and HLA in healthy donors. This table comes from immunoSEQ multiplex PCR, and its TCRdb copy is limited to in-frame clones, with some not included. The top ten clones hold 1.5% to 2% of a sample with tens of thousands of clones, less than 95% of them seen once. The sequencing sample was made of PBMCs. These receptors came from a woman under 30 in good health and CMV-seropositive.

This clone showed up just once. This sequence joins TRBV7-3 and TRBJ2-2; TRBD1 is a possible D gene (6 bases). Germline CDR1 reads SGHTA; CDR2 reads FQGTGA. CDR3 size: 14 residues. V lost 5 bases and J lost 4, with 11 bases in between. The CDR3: CASSTGSFTGELFF. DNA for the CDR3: TGTGCCAGCAGCACAGGGAGCTTCACCGGGGAGCTGTTTTTT.

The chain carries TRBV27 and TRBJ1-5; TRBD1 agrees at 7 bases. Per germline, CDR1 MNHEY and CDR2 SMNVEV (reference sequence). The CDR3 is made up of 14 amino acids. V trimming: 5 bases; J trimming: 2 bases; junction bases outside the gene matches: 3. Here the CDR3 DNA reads TGTGCCAGCAGTCCCGGGACAGGCAATCAGCCCCAGCATTTT. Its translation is CASSPGTGNQPQHF.

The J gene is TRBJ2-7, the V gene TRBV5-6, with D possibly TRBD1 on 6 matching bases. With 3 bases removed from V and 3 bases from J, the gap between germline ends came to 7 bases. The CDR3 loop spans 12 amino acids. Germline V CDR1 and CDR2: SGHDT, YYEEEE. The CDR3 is CASSWTDYEQYF. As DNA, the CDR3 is TGTGCCAGCAGCTGGACAGACTACGAGCAGTACTTC.

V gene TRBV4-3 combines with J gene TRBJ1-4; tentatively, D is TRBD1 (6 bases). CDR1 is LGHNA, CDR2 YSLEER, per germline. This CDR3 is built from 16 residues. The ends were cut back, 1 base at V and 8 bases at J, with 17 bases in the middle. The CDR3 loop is CASSQAPWDIPEKLFF. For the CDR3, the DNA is TGCGCCAGCAGCCAAGCACCCTGGGACATCCCCGAAAAACTGTTTTTT.

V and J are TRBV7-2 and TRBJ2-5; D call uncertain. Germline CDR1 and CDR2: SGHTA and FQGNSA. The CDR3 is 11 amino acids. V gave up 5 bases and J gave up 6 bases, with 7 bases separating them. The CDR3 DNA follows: TGTGCCAGCAGCCTGAGTAAGACCCAGTACTTC. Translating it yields CASSLSKTQYF. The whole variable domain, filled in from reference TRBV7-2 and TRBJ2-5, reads GAGVSQSPSNKVTEKGKDVELRCDPISGHTALYWYRQSLGQGLEFLIYFQGNSAPDKSGLPSDRFSAERTGGSVSTLTIQRTQQEDSAVYLCASSLSKTQYFGPGTRLLVL.

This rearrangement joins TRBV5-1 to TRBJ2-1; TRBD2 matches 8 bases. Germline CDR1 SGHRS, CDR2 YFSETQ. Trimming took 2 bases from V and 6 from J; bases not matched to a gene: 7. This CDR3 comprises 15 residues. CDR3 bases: TGCGCCAGCAGCTTCGATAGCGGGACGGGCAATGAGCAGTTCTTC. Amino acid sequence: CASSFDSGTGNEQFF.

The CDR3 DNA follows: TGTGCCAGCAGGTCGGACAGGACGCGCAATCAGCCCCAGCATTTT. The encoded protein is CASRSDRTRNQPQHF. V gene TRBV6-5 combines with J gene TRBJ1-5, with 7 bases that match TRBD1. CDR3 length equals 15 residues. The germline CDR1 and CDR2 sequences are MNHEY and SVGAGI. J was trimmed by 2 bases and V by 6 bases; bases with no gene match: 7.

The chain's CDR3 is CAWGLLGGMGEQYF. The CDR3 region has the DNA TGTGCCTGGGGTCTTTTGGGGGGTATGGGCGAGCAGTACTTC. V usage is TRBV30 and J usage is TRBJ2-7; D is perhaps TRBD2 (6 bases). The CDR3 runs 14 residues. The germline V gene encodes CDR1 GTSNPN and CDR2 SVGIG (reference sequence). V shed 5 bases and J shed 6 bases, with 20 bases lying between them.

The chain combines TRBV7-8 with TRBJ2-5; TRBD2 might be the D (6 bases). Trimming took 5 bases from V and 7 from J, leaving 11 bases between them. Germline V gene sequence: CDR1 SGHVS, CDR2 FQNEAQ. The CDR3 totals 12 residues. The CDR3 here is CASSPPGGTQYF. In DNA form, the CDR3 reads TGTGCCAGCAGCCCTCCCGGGGGGACCCAGTACTTC.

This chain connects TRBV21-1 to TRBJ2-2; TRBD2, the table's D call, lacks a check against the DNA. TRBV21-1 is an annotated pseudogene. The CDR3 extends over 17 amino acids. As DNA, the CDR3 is TGTGCCAGCAGCAAAAGGGGAGCTAGCGGTCCCACCGGGGAGCTGTTTTTT. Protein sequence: CASSKRGASGPTGELFF.